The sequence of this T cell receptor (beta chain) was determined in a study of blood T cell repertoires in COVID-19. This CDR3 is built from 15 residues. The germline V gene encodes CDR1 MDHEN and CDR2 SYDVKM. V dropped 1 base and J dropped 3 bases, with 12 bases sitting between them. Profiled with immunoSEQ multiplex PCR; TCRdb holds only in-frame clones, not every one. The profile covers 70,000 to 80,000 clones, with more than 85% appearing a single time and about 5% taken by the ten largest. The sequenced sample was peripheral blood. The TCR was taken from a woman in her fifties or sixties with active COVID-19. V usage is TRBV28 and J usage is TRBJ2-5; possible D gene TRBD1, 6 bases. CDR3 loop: CASSLSWTEKETQYF. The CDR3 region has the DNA TGTGCCAGCAGTTTATCCTGGACAGAAAAAGAGACCCAGTACTTC.